This T cell receptor beta chain stems from a study of Graves' ophthalmopathy and Graves' hyperthyroidism. General study points: Blood also held most thyroid clonotypes expanded above 0.001 frequency.

A remark on this clonotype: What it binds is not known.

CDR3 regions of TCR beta were amplified from RNA transcripts. Second-round multiplex PCR came after first-round RT-PCR with HTBI primers. TCRdb re-analysed the multiplex PCR reads in MiXCR, keeping a single row per CDR3 protein. The data show 200,000 to 250,000 distinct CDR3 sequences, with 25% to 35% seen just once and approximately 8.2% held by the top ten. Unmatched junction bases numbered 9, after V lost 6 bases and J lost 5 bases. The CDR3 totals 14 residues. Germline V gene sequence: CDR1 MNHNS, CDR2 SASEGT. This clonotype originated in a man aged 50-59 years with Graves' ophthalmopathy. V usage is TRBV6-1 and J usage is TRBJ2-5; the match to TRBD1 covers 7 bases. Sequenced input: peripheral blood. The CDR3 spells CASSPTGPGETQYF. In nucleotides, the CDR3 is TGTGCCAGCAGCCCGACAGGGCCTGGGGAGACCCAGTACTTC.